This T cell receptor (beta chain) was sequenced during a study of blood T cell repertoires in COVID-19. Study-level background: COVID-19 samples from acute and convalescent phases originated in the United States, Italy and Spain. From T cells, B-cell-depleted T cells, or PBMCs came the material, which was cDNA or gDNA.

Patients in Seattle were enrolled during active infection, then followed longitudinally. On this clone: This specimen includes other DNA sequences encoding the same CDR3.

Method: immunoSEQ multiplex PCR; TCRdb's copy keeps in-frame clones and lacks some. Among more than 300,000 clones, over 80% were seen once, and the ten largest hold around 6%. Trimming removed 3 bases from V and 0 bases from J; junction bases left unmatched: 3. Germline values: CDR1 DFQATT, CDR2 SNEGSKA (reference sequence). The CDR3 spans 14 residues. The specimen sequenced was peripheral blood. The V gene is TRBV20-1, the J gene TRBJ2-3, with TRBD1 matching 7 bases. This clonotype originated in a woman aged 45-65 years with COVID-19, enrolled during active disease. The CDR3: CSASRGQSTDTQYF. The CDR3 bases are TGCAGTGCTAGTAGGGGACAGAGCACAGATACGCAGTATTTT.